The clone carrying this TCR beta chain was detected only a few times. Clones were read by immunoSEQ multiplex PCR, and TCRdb kept only the in-frame ones, dropping some. The repertoire consists of about 980,000 clones, with roughly 72% occurring once and the leading ten covering approximately 1.5%. The sample originates from a study of shared clonotypes between healthy human individuals. V was pared by 3 bases and J by 8 bases, with 17 bases between. This CDR3 comprises 15 residues. Germline values: CDR1 LNHDA, CDR2 SQIVND (reference sequence). The gene calls are TRBV19 and TRBJ2-1; possible D gene TRBD1, 6 bases. Material for sequencing was memory CD4+ T cells sorted from blood. Subset given: CD45RA-negative fraction. The clonotype originates from a man aged 18 to 30 in good health. CDR3 sequence: CASSISLGQTDEQFF. The CDR3 bases are TGTGCCAGTAGTATTTCCCTTGGACAGACGGATGAGCAGTTCTTC.